Listed here are 32 T cell receptor beta chains from one sample, sequenced in a study of shared clonotypes between healthy human individuals. In the naive CD8 group, cells lacked CD45RO and were positively selected for CCR7, so terminally differentiated effector memory CD45RA+ cells were left out. Only in-frame clones appear in the TCRdb table, and some are missing; sequencing was by immunoSEQ multiplex PCR. The sample includes about 600,000 clones, nearly 97% of them seen just once. Material for sequencing was naive CD8+ T cells sorted from blood. The receptors shown here come from a woman in her twenties or thirties in good health.

The V call is TRBV2, the J call TRBJ1-2; D unresolved. Germline lookup yields CDR1 SNHLY and CDR2 FYNNEI. The CDR3 length is 13 residues. V was shortened by 2 bases and J by 4 bases, with 8 bases between the two germline ends. The CDR3 DNA follows: TGTGCCAGCAGTGAATGGCAGGCCTATGGCTACACCTTC. Translated, it gives CASSEWQAYGYTF.

J is TRBJ2-7 and V is TRBV2; 14 bases align to TRBD2. In germline, CDR1 is SNHLY, CDR2 FYNNEI. Trimming removed 10 bases from V and 4 bases from J; junction bases left unmatched: 21. This CDR3 has 19 residues. CDR3 DNA sequence: TGTGCCACCGGAGGAAGACTAGCGGGAGGGCCAAGAAAGGGATACGAGCAGTACTTC. It specifies CATGGRLAGGPRKGYEQYF.

The chain is built from TRBV27 and TRBJ2-2, with D unclear. Germline V gene lookup returns CDR1 MNHEY and CDR2 SMNVEV (reference sequence). Trimming cost V 1 base and J 2 bases, with 5 bases left between them. The CDR3 covers 14 residues. This CDR3 reads CASSLFPNTGELFF. For the CDR3, the DNA is TGTGCCAGCAGTTTATTCCCAAACACCGGGGAGCTGTTTTTT.

The chain employs TRBV11-2 and TRBJ1-1; unclear D gene. V lost 5 bases to trimming and J lost 0 bases, with 13 bases between them. The CDR3 runs to 15 residues. Germline V gene lookup returns CDR1 SGHAT and CDR2 FQNNGV. CDR3 in DNA: TGTGCCAGCAGCGTAAACAGTGACATGAACACTGAAGCTTTCTTT. Its protein is CASSVNSDMNTEAFF.

This chain links TRBV29-1 with TRBJ2-7; 7 positions match TRBD2. CDR1 is SQVTM, CDR2 ANQGSEA, per germline. CDR3 length: 15 residues. V lost 3 bases to trimming and J lost 0 bases; unmatched junction nucleotides: 8. The CDR3, as DNA: TGCAGCGTTGAGGACTATCGCGGGAGCTCCTACGAGCAGTACTTC. This sequence encodes CSVEDYRGSSYEQYF.

The chain joins TRBV28 to TRBJ2-7; D perhaps matches TRBD1 (6 bases). The V and J ends lost 6 bases and 5 bases respectively, with 17 bases between them. Germline-derived CDR1 and CDR2 are MDHEN and SYDVKM. The CDR3 covers 14 residues. CDR3 nucleotides: TGTGCCAGCAGGCCCGGGACACTCACACACGAGCAGTACTTC. Translated, it gives CASRPGTLTHEQYF.

The chain links TRBV27 to TRBJ2-1; D tentatively reads TRBD1 or TRBD2 (6 bases each). The CDR3 spans 15 residues. V dropped 3 bases and J dropped 4 bases, with 13 bases sitting between them. CDR1 is MNHEY, CDR2 SMNVEV, per germline (reference sequence). The CDR3 sequence: CASSLTGASYNEQFF. CDR3 DNA sequence: TGTGCCAGCAGTTTGACGGGGGCGAGTTACAATGAGCAGTTCTTC.

J is TRBJ2-7 and V is TRBV29-1, with 9 bases matching TRBD1. There are 13 residues in the CDR3. Germline V lookup: CDR1 SQVTM, CDR2 ANQGSEA. Trimming removed 7 bases from V and 4 bases from J; junction bases left unmatched: 8. CDR3 sequence reads: CSARTGEMYEQYF. CDR3 bases: TGCAGCGCTCGGACAGGGGAGATGTACGAGCAGTACTTC.

This sequence joins TRBV19 and TRBJ2-1, with D unclear. Germline values: CDR1 LNHDA, CDR2 SQIVND (reference sequence). V shed 3 bases and J shed 5 bases, with 20 bases lying between them. This CDR3 is 17 amino acids long. The CDR3 reads CASSIGWVKSTHNEQFF. The CDR3 DNA reads as TGTGCCAGTAGTATTGGGTGGGTGAAATCCACACACAATGAGCAGTTCTTC.

The chain employs TRBV7-3 and TRBJ2-6, with TRBD2 as a possible D gene (6 bases). Trimming shortened V by 2 bases and J by 4 bases, and 18 bases separated the two germline ends. This CDR3 spans 18 amino acids. Germline V gene data show CDR1 as SGHTA and CDR2 as FQGTGA. In DNA, the CDR3 is TGTGCCAGCAGCTTAGTCGGCGGGAACAACTGGGGGGCCAACGTCCTGACTTTC. Its protein product is CASSLVGGNNWGANVLTF.

The V gene is TRBV4-1, the J gene TRBJ2-6; 9 bases are shared with TRBD1. The CDR3 is 18 residues long. With 0 bases clipped from V and 2 bases from J, the junction kept 5 bases outside the gene matches. The germline gives CDR1 MGHRA, CDR2 YSYEKL. The CDR3 region has the DNA TGCGCCAGCAGCCAAGATTGGACAGGGGCCCCTGGGGCCAACGTCCTGACTTTC. Amino acids: CASSQDWTGAPGANVLTF.

This sequence joins TRBV7-9 and TRBJ2-7; D is perhaps TRBD2 (5 bases). Germline CDR1 reads SEHNR; CDR2 reads FQNEAQ (reference sequence). The CDR3 has 12 amino acids. Trimming stripped 4 bases from V and 3 bases from J, with 7 bases between. The CDR3 DNA is TGTGCCAGCAGCTACACTAGCTACGAGCAGTACTTC. This translates into CASSYTSYEQYF. The full variable domain, its missing parts supplied by reference TRBV7-9 and TRBJ2-7, is DTGVSQNPRHKITKRGQNVTFRCDPISEHNRLYWYRQTLGQGPEFLTYFQNEAQLEKSRLLSDRFSAERPKGSFSTLEIQRTEQGDSAMYLCASSYTSYEQYFGPGTRLTVT.

V gene TRBV5-4 combines with J gene TRBJ2-7, with TRBD1 matching 8 bases. The CDR3 covers 14 residues. The germline V gene encodes CDR1 SGHNT and CDR2 YYREEE (reference sequence). The V segment lost 2 bases and the J segment 5 bases; nucleotides outside the gene matches: 6. The CDR3, as DNA: TGTGCCAGCAGCTTCCAGGGGGCGATCAACGAGCAGTACTTC. Amino acids: CASSFQGAINEQYF.

The chain uses TRBV4-1 and TRBJ2-1; TRBD2 aligns across 11 bases. Unmatched junction bases numbered 11, after V lost 4 bases and J lost 0 bases. The germline gives CDR1 MGHRA, CDR2 YSYEKL. The CDR3 extends over 19 amino acids. For the CDR3, the DNA is TGCGCCAGCAGCCCCTCGGGGCTAGCGGGGGGCACCTCCTACAATGAGCAGTTCTTC. It yields the protein CASSPSGLAGGTSYNEQFF.

This chain connects TRBV9 to TRBJ2-1; 10 bases match TRBD2. CDR1 is SGDLS and CDR2 is YYNGEE in the germline V gene. The CDR3 covers 20 residues. Trimming took 0 bases from V and 8 from J; bases not matched to a gene: 20. This CDR3 is CASSVVARMTGTSGIDEQFF. CDR3 in DNA: TGTGCCAGCAGCGTAGTGGCTCGTATGACGGGAACTAGCGGGATAGATGAGCAGTTCTTC.

This chain uses TRBV9 with TRBJ2-3; TRBD2 matches 12 bases. The length of the CDR3 is 16 residues. The germline CDR1 and CDR2 sequences are SGDLS and YYNGEE. The junction had 7 bases not matched to a gene; V was cut back by 3 bases and J by 5 bases. DNA of the CDR3: TGTGCCAGCAGCGAGGGGACTAGCGGGTATATAGATACGCAGTATTTT. It yields the protein CASSEGTSGYIDTQYF.

This clone showed up just a few times. The rearrangement links TRBV2 to TRBJ1-2; 7 bases are shared with TRBD1. This CDR3 region has 15 residues. With V trimmed by 4 bases and J by 4 bases, 9 bases remained unmatched. Germline V gives CDR1 SNHLY, CDR2 FYNNEI. This CDR3 reads CASSAKAQGLYGYTF. CDR3 nucleotides: TGTGCCAGCAGTGCAAAAGCACAGGGGCTCTATGGCTACACCTTC.

The genes are TRBV10-1 and TRBJ2-2; TRBD2 is a possible D gene (5 bases). Germline CDR1 WNHNN, CDR2 SYGVQD (reference sequence). Trimming stripped 4 bases from V and 4 bases from J, with 10 bases between. This CDR3 contains 14 residues. The CDR3 bases are TGCGCCAGCAGTGTTCGGGGTGGCACCGGGGAGCTGTTTTTT. Translated: CASSVRGGTGELFF.

J is TRBJ2-5 and V is TRBV7-6; a possible D gene is TRBD2 (7 bases). CDR3 size: 12 residues. Trimming left V 5 bases short and J 11 bases short, with 15 bases between. Germline V gene sequence: CDR1 SGHVS, CDR2 FNYEAQ. DNA for the CDR3: TGTGCCAGCAGCGCGACCCGGGGGGCTCAGTACTTC. Residues: CASSATRGAQYF.

The table lists this clone with a count of one. The rearrangement joins TRBV19 to TRBJ2-3; the D is unclear. CDR1 is LNHDA and CDR2 is SQIVND in the germline V gene (reference sequence). CDR3 length: 12 residues. The germline V and J ends were trimmed by 6 bases and 3 bases, with 7 bases remaining between them. The CDR3 spells CASSPQTDTQYF. The CDR3, as DNA: TGTGCCAGTAGCCCCCAAACAGATACGCAGTATTTT.

The chain links TRBV19 to TRBJ2-1; D call uncertain. Trimming pared 5 bases from V and 0 bases from J, leaving 11 bases between. There are 15 residues in the CDR3. CDR1 and CDR2 from the germline V gene are LNHDA and SQIVND (reference sequence). The chain's CDR3 is CASSVDTTSYNEQFF. The CDR3 nucleotides are TGTGCCAGTAGTGTTGACACGACCTCCTACAATGAGCAGTTCTTC.

The chain has TRBV5-6 and TRBJ2-7; 7 nucleotides line up with TRBD2. This CDR3 spans 15 amino acids. Germline V gene lookup returns CDR1 SGHDT and CDR2 YYEEEE. V gave up 0 bases and J gave up 7 bases; unmatched junction bases: 10. DNA for the CDR3: TGTGCCAGCAGCTTGGAATGGGGAGGGTCGGGAGAGCAGTACTTC. It specifies CASSLEWGGSGEQYF.

The chain couples TRBV6-9 to TRBJ2-2; D tentatively fits TRBD1 or TRBD2 (5 bases each). The CDR3 is 13 amino acids. Deletions cut 6 bases from V and 4 bases from J, with 9 bases between. The germline V gene encodes CDR1 MNHGY and CDR2 SVAAGI. CDR3 bases: TGTGCCAGCAGGGGGACGGCCACCGGGGAGCTGTTTTTT. Protein sequence: CASRGTATGELFF.

This sequence joins TRBV9 and TRBJ2-7; tentatively, D is TRBD2 (6 bases). The CDR3 length is 14 residues. V was shortened by 7 bases and J by 7 bases, with 21 bases between the two germline ends. Germline V lookup: CDR1 SGDLS, CDR2 YYNGEE. CDR3 sequence: CASGYEDYGGEQYF. CDR3 in DNA: TGTGCCAGCGGCTATGAGGACTATGGAGGGGAGCAGTACTTC.

This clone was recorded once. The chain links TRBV10-2 to TRBJ2-3; possibly TRBD1 for D (5 bases). The V end lost 5 bases, the J end lost 0 bases, and 6 bases lay between the germline ends. Germline V gives CDR1 WSHSY, CDR2 SAAADI. The CDR3 is 13 amino acids. The CDR3 DNA reads as TGCGCCAGCAGTAGGGGTAGCACAGATACGCAGTATTTT. Its translation: CASSRGSTDTQYF.

The V and J genes are TRBV27 and TRBJ2-1, with a tentative D call TRBD2 (6 bases). The germline V gene has CDR1 MNHEY and CDR2 SMNVEV (reference sequence). The CDR3 has 14 residues. V gave up 5 bases and J gave up 5 bases, with 13 bases separating them. The CDR3 DNA is TGTGCCAGCAGTAGGGTAGCGGCCGACAATGAGCAGTTCTTC. It is translated as CASSRVAADNEQFF.

The V gene is TRBV7-6, the J gene TRBJ2-3, with 8 nucleotides matching TRBD2. CDR1 is SGHVS, CDR2 FNYEAQ, per germline. V was pared by 4 bases and J by 6 bases, with 18 bases of the junction left unmatched. The CDR3 has 18 amino acids. CDR3 protein: CASSSGVVTGGPSDTQYF. The CDR3 region has the DNA TGTGCCAGCAGCTCGGGGGTGGTAACGGGAGGGCCATCGGATACGCAGTATTTT.

The rearrangement uses TRBV5-6 and TRBJ2-1; D remains unclear. V lost 2 bases and J lost 12, with 9 bases in between. Germline V CDR1 and CDR2: SGHDT, YYEEEE. The CDR3 has 11 amino acids. The CDR3 protein is CASSFGLGQFF. CDR3 nucleotide sequence: TGTGCCAGCAGCTTTGGGCTGGGGCAGTTCTTC.

The V call is TRBV9, the J call TRBJ2-1, with TRBD2 as a possible D gene (5 bases). Per germline, CDR1 SGDLS and CDR2 YYNGEE. V was pared by 0 bases and J by 0 bases, with 16 bases between. The CDR3 length is 18 residues. The CDR3 DNA reads TGTGCCAGCAGCGTAGATGTTGATCGGGGTCGCTCCTACAATGAGCAGTTCTTC. Translation: CASSVDVDRGRSYNEQFF.

The rearrangement uses TRBV6-1 and TRBJ1-1; D uncertain. There are 12 residues in the CDR3. Germline V lookup: CDR1 MNHNS, CDR2 SASEGT. V was clipped by 8 bases and J by 0 bases, with 7 bases between them. The CDR3 protein is CASGRVNTEAFF. As DNA, the CDR3 is TGTGCCAGCGGGAGGGTGAACACTGAAGCTTTCTTT.

This chain uses TRBV13 with TRBJ2-2; D remains ambiguous. From germline, CDR1 is PRHDT and CDR2 FYEKMQ (reference sequence). Trimming left V 0 bases short and J 8 bases short, with 7 bases between. The CDR3 is 13 residues long. The CDR3 is CASSLGLNGELFF. CDR3 sequence (DNA): TGTGCCAGCAGCTTAGGCCTAAATGGGGAGCTGTTTTTT.

J is TRBJ2-1 and V is TRBV27; maybe TRBD2 (5 bases). Germline V gene lookup returns CDR1 MNHEY and CDR2 SMNVEV (reference sequence). V was pared by 0 bases and J by 7 bases, with 10 bases between. The CDR3 is 14 residues long. DNA for the CDR3: TGTGCCAGCAGTTTATCCGGAGAGCGGAATGAGCAGTTCTTC. Translating it yields CASSLSGERNEQFF.